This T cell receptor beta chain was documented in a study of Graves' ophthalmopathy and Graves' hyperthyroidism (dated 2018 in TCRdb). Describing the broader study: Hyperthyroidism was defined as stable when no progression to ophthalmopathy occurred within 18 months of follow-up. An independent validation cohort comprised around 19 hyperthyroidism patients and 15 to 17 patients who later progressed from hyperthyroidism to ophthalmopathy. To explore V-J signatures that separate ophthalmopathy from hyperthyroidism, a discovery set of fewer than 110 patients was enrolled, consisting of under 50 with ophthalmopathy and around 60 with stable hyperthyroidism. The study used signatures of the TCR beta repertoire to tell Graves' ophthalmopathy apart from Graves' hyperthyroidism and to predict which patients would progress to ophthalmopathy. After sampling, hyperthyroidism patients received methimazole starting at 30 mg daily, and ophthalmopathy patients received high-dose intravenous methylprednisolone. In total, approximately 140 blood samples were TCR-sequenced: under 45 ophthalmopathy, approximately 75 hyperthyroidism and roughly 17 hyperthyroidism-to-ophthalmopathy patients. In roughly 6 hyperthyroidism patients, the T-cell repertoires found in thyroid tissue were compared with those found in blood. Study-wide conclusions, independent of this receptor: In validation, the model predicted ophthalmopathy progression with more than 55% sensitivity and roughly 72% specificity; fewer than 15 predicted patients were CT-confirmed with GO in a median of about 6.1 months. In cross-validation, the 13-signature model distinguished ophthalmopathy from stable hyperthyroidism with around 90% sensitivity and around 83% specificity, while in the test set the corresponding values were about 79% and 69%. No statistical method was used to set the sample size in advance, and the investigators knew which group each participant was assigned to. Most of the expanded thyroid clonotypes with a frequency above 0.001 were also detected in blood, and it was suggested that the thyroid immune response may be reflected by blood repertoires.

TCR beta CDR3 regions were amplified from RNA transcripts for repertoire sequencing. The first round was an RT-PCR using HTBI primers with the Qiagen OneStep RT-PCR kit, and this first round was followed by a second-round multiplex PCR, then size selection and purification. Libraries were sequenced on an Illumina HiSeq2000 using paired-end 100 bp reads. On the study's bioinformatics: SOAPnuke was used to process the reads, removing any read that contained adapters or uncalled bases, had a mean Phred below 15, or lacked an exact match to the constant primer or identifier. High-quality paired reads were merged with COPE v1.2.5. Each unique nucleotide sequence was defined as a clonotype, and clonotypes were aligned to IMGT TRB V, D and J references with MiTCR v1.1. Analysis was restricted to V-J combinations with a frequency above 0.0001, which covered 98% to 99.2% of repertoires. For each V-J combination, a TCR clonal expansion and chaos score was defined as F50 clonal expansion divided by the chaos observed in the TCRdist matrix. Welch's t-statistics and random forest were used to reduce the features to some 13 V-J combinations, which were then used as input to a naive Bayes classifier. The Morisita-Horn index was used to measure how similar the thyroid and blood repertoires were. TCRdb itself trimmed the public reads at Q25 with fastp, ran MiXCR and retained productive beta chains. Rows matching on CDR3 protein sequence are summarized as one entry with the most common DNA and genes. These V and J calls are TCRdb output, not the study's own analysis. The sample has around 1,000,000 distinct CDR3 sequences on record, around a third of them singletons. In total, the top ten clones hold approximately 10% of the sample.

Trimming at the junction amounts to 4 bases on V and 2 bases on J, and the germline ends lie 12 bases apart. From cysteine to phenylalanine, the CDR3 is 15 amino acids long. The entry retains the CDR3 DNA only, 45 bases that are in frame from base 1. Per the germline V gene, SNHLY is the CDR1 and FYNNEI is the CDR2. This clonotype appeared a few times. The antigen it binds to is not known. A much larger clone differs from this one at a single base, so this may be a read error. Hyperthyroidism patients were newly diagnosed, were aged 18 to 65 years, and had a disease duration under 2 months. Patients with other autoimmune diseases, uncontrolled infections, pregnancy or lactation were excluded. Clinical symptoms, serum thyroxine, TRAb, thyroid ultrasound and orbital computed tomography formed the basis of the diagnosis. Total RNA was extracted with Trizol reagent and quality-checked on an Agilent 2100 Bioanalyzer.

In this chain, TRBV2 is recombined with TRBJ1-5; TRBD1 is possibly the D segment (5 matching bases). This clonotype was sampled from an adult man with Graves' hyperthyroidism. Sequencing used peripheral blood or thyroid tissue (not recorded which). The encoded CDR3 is CASSARGDGNQPQHF. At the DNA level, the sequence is TGTGCCAGCAGTGCCCGAGGGGATGGCAATCAGCCCCAGCATTTT.